A single sample gave rise to the 29 T cell receptor beta chains below, sequenced in a study of radiation and T cells in renal cell carcinoma. Treatment described: 15 Gy SBRT to primary tumor, nephrectomy 4 weeks later. Some clones are missing from TCRdb's copy, which holds only in-frame ones; the method was immunoSEQ multiplex PCR. The sample includes around 20,000 clones, 47% seen only once; the top ten take under 20%. The sequences come from tumor tissue, collected from a patient whose treatment included radiotherapy and nephrectomy. The receptors derive from a woman aged 45-60 years with renal cell carcinoma.

CDR3 DNA sequence: TGTGCCTGTCGCCGGGCCTCGCTGGCCTATAATTCACCCCTCCACTTT. Residues: CACRRASLAYNSPLHF. The chain recombines TRBV30 with TRBJ1-6; D is ambiguous. The V end lost 6 bases, the J end lost 2 bases, and 17 bases lay between the germline ends. CDR3 length: 16 residues. Germline-derived CDR1 and CDR2 are GTSNPN and SVGIG (reference sequence).

This clone was counted between two and nine times. The chain combines TRBV6-5 with TRBJ1-1, with 7 positions matching TRBD1. Germline V gives CDR1 MNHEY, CDR2 SVGAGI. The ends lost 5 bases at V and 4 bases at J; junction bases unmatched: 4. The CDR3 extends over 13 amino acids. Here the CDR3 reads CASSNRDSTEAFF. The CDR3 DNA reads as TGTGCCAGCAGTAACCGGGACAGCACTGAAGCTTTCTTT.

The V and J genes are TRBV10-3 and TRBJ1-2; maybe TRBD1 (6 bases). Deletions cut 2 bases from V and 8 bases from J, with 12 bases between. Germline loops: CDR1 ENHRY, CDR2 SYGVKD. The length of the CDR3 is 13 residues. The CDR3 DNA reads as TGTGCCATCAGTGAGGCAGGGGCGGAGGGCTACACCTTC. It yields the protein CAISEAGAEGYTF.

The chain employs TRBV13 and TRBJ2-7; TRBD2 matches 11 bases. There are 16 residues in the CDR3. Germline values: CDR1 PRHDT, CDR2 FYEKMQ (reference sequence). The ends lost 3 bases at V and 7 bases at J; junction bases unmatched: 11. DNA for the CDR3: TGTGCCAGCAGCTTCCGTGTGGGGCTAGCGGGGGGAGAGCAGTACTTC. Translation: CASSFRVGLAGGEQYF.

This clone was seen repeatedly, ten times or more. This chain uses TRBV9 with TRBJ2-1; 15 bases map to TRBD2. Per the germline V gene, CDR1 is SGDLS and CDR2 is YYNGEE. The ends lost 2 bases at V and 1 base at J; junction bases unmatched: 13. The CDR3 covers 21 residues. In nucleotides, the CDR3 is TGTGCCAGCAGCGTCGGCACCGGGACTAGCGGGGGGCCGAAGTCCTACAATGAGCAGTTCTTC. Translation gives CASSVGTGTSGGPKSYNEQFF.

This clone was counted between two and nine times. The DNA for the CDR3 is TGTGCCAGCAGCTTACCCGGCTTGAACAGGGAGAACACTGAAGCTTTCTTT. This translates into CASSLPGLNRENTEAFF. The genes are TRBV7-9 and TRBJ1-1, with D tentatively TRBD1 (6 bases). V lost 2 bases and J lost 1, with 17 bases in between. The germline gives CDR1 SEHNR, CDR2 FQNEAQ (reference sequence). The CDR3 extends over 17 amino acids.

This clone showed up just a few times. The chain employs TRBV6-5 and TRBJ1-2, with unresolved D. Germline V CDR1 and CDR2: MNHEY, SVGAGI. The germline V and J ends were trimmed by 4 bases and 6 bases, with 18 bases remaining between them. This CDR3 is built from 15 residues. The CDR3 is CASSSTSGSRDGYTF. CDR3 bases: TGTGCCAGCAGTTCCACATCCGGGAGCCGGGATGGCTACACCTTC.

This chain joins TRBV9 and TRBJ2-5, with D possibly TRBD2 on 6 matching bases. V was pared by 4 bases and J by 9 bases, with 19 bases between. This CDR3 contains 14 residues. CDR1 is SGDLS, CDR2 YYNGEE, per germline. Here the CDR3 DNA reads TGTGCCAGCAGCTCCACCCCCGTTCCGGGGGCCCAGTACTTC. Protein product: CASSSTPVPGAQYF.

The rearrangement joins TRBV5-1 to TRBJ1-3, with a tentative D call TRBD1 (5 bases). Germline V lookup: CDR1 SGHRS, CDR2 YFSETQ. CDR3 length equals 17 residues. V was clipped by 4 bases and J by 0 bases, with 17 bases between them. CDR3 loop: CASSPRGGFRSGNTIYF. For the CDR3, the DNA is TGCGCCAGCAGCCCCCGTGGGGGATTCCGCTCTGGAAACACCATATATTTT.

In this sample, this clone turned up many times. J is TRBJ1-5 and V is TRBV7-9, with D maybe TRBD1 (5 bases). Trimming shortened V by 5 bases and J by 2 bases, and 10 bases separated the two germline ends. Looked up from germline, CDR1 is SEHNR and CDR2 is FQNEAQ (reference sequence). The CDR3 is 14 amino acids. This CDR3 is CASSVRVGNQPQHF. The CDR3 bases are TGTGCCAGCAGCGTCAGGGTTGGCAATCAGCCCCAGCATTTT.

This clone has a handful of counts. V and J are TRBV28 and TRBJ2-1; D not certain. V was shortened by 4 bases and J by 7 bases, with 5 bases between the two germline ends. The CDR3 covers 11 residues. Germline CDR1 reads MDHEN; CDR2 reads SYDVKM. The CDR3 sequence: CASSSTNEQFF. CDR3 nucleotide sequence: TGTGCCAGCAGTTCAACGAATGAGCAGTTCTTC.

This clone appeared once. The chain has TRBV4-1 and TRBJ1-5; D is possibly TRBD1 (5 bases). The CDR3 is 15 residues long. CDR1 is MGHRA, CDR2 YSYEKL, per germline. Trimming shortened V by 1 base and J by 2 bases, and 9 bases separated the two germline ends. CDR3 DNA sequence: TGCGCCAGCAGCCAAGGTCAGGGAGGCAATCAGCCCCAGCATTTT. This encodes CASSQGQGGNQPQHF.

This clone appeared a few times. This chain links TRBV7-9 with TRBJ1-2; D gene uncertain. There are 13 residues in the CDR3. Trimming removed 3 bases at V and 0 bases at J, with 5 bases between. The germline V gene has CDR1 SEHNR and CDR2 FQNEAQ (reference sequence). The CDR3 bases are TGTGCCAGCAGCTTGGAAGCTAACTATGGCTACACCTTC. The encoded protein is CASSLEANYGYTF.

This chain links TRBV5-1 with TRBJ2-5; possible D gene TRBD2, 5 bases. Germline values: CDR1 SGHRS, CDR2 YFSETQ. The CDR3 length is 14 residues. Trimming shortened V by 0 bases and J by 2 bases, and 8 bases separated the two germline ends. In nucleotides, the CDR3 is TGCGCCAGCAGCTTGGTCCGGGGACAAGAGACCCAGTACTTC. It yields the protein CASSLVRGQETQYF.

The chain carries TRBV6-5 and TRBJ2-4, with TRBD2 matching over 12 bases. From germline, CDR1 is MNHEY and CDR2 SVGAGI. V gave up 8 bases and J gave up 8 bases; unmatched junction bases: 7. The CDR3 length is 14 residues. Written as DNA, the CDR3 is TGTGCCAGCGCTAGCGGGGGGGCCCCGTACATTCAGTACTTC. It codes for CASASGGAPYIQYF.

In this sample, this clone turned up many times. Other DNA sequences within the sample encode an identical CDR3. The chain has TRBV7-9 and TRBJ1-6; D is unclear. The CDR3 has 13 amino acids. CDR1 and CDR2 (germline): SEHNR, FQNEAQ (reference sequence). Trimming took 5 bases from V and 9 from J, leaving 11 bases between them. In nucleotides, the CDR3 is TGTGCCAGCAGCCCCGGGCAGACTTCACCCCTCCACTTT. Protein sequence: CASSPGQTSPLHF.

The chain uses TRBV7-9 and TRBJ1-2; TRBD1 is a possible D gene (5 bases). V was cut by 5 bases and J by 10 bases, with 17 bases left in between. CDR1 and CDR2 from the germline V gene are SEHNR and FQNEAQ (reference sequence). The CDR3 is 13 residues long. The CDR3 spells CASSKTASMPYTF. The DNA of the CDR3 is TGTGCCAGCAGCAAGACAGCTTCTATGCCCTACACCTTC.

V gene TRBV7-9 combines with J gene TRBJ2-1; 11 bases map to TRBD2. CDR3 size: 15 residues. The V and J ends lost 6 bases and 6 bases, in that order; junction bases with no gene match: 7. Germline V gene data show CDR1 as SEHNR and CDR2 as FQNEAQ (reference sequence). This CDR3 reads CASRPLAGGPNEQFF. Written as DNA, the CDR3 is TGTGCCAGCAGGCCTCTAGCGGGGGGACCCAATGAGCAGTTCTTC.

This clone was counted between two and nine times. V and J are TRBV10-3 and TRBJ1-2; D is ambiguous. The CDR3 extends over 14 amino acids. Per germline, CDR1 ENHRY and CDR2 SYGVKD. V was trimmed by 0 bases and J by 4 bases, leaving 9 bases between them. The CDR3 DNA reads as TGTGCCATCAGTGAGTCTCCGGGCTCCTATGGCTACACCTTC. Translated, it gives CAISESPGSYGYTF.

This clone was picked up many times. The chain links TRBV12-2 to TRBJ2-1; the DNA was not compared with TRBD2, the D call given in the table. TRBV12-2 is listed as a pseudogene. This CDR3 has 17 residues. In DNA form, the CDR3 reads TGTGCAAGTCGCCCCGTATTGGCGGGAGAGTATTACAATGAGCAGTTCTTC. This gives the protein CASRPVLAGEYYNEQFF.

The genes are TRBV6-4 and TRBJ1-5; D gene uncertain. Looked up from germline, CDR1 is MRHNA and CDR2 is SNTAGT. The CDR3 is 15 residues long. The V and J ends lost 0 bases and 5 bases respectively, with 11 bases between them. This chain's CDR3 is CASSDSQKGYQPQHF. The CDR3 DNA reads as TGTGCCAGCAGTGACTCGCAGAAAGGGTATCAGCCCCAGCATTTT.

This sequence joins TRBV6-5 and TRBJ1-1, with D possibly being TRBD1 (5 bases). V was cut by 4 bases and J by 4 bases, with 10 bases left in between. There are 13 residues in the CDR3. Germline loops: CDR1 MNHEY, CDR2 SVGAGI. This CDR3 is CASSLGGGTEAFF. The CDR3 coding sequence is TGTGCCAGCAGTTTGGGGGGAGGCACTGAAGCTTTCTTT.

This clone turned up a few times. The chain couples TRBV7-9 to TRBJ2-5, with D maybe TRBD2 (6 bases). V was cut by 3 bases and J by 5 bases, with 16 bases left in between. CDR3 length: 15 amino acids. Germline-derived CDR1 and CDR2 are SEHNR and FQNEAQ (reference sequence). CDR3 nucleotides: TGTGCCAGCAGCTTGGGGGACTTTGGCGAGGAGACCCAGTACTTC. It codes for CASSLGDFGEETQYF.

The chain is built from TRBV6-1 and TRBJ2-5; 7 nucleotides line up with TRBD1. The trim removed 4 bases at V and 1 base at J, leaving 3 bases unmatched. This CDR3 region has 14 residues. Germline V gene sequence: CDR1 MNHNS, CDR2 SASEGT. In nucleotides, the CDR3 is TGTGCCAGCAGTGCCTACAGGGGCCAAGAGACCCAGTACTTC. It yields the protein CASSAYRGQETQYF.

V and J are TRBV5-1 and TRBJ1-2; possible D gene TRBD1, 5 bases. CDR1 SGHRS and CDR2 YFSETQ come from the germline V gene. The CDR3 spans 15 residues. V lost 1 base to trimming and J lost 2 bases, with 12 bases between them. The CDR3 DNA follows: TGCGCCAGCAGCTTGTTGGACATGGGGAACTATGGCTACACCTTC. Translated, it gives CASSLLDMGNYGYTF.

This clone was counted a few times. The chain couples TRBV11-2 to TRBJ2-3; possibly TRBD1 for D (6 bases). This CDR3 contains 15 residues. In germline, CDR1 is SGHAT, CDR2 FQNNGV. V was clipped by 3 bases and J by 3 bases, with 13 bases between them. DNA for the CDR3: TGTGCCAGCAGCTTCCAGGGGCTAGGGACAGATACGCAGTATTTT. This translates into CASSFQGLGTDTQYF.

This sequence joins TRBV5-1 and TRBJ2-2; the D call may be TRBD1 or TRBD2 (6 bases each). The germline V gene has CDR1 SGHRS and CDR2 YFSETQ. CDR3 size: 14 residues. V was clipped by 4 bases and J by 5 bases, with 12 bases between them. CDR3 region: CASSRERGTGELFF. DNA for the CDR3: TGCGCCAGCAGCCGGGAGAGGGGGACCGGGGAGCTGTTTTTT.

The rearrangement joins TRBV5-6 to TRBJ2-2; D call uncertain. The V gene's germline CDR1 is SGHDT and CDR2 YYEEEE. The CDR3 extends over 13 amino acids. Between the trimmed V and J ends, which lost 0 bases and 7 bases, there was a span of 7 bases. As DNA, the CDR3 is TGTGCCAGCAGCTTGGTAGTGGGCGGGGAGCTGTTTTTT. Amino acid sequence: CASSLVVGGELFF. The complete variable domain, with remaining parts taken from reference TRBV5-6 and TRBJ2-2, reads DAGVTQSPTHLIKTRGQQVTLRCSPKSGHDTVSWYQQALGQGPQFIFQYYEEEERQRGNFPDRFSGHQFPNYSSELNVNALLLGDSALYLCASSLVVGGELFFGEGSRLTVL.

This rearrangement joins TRBV5-1 to TRBJ2-3; D might be TRBD1 (5 bases). The V gene's germline CDR1 is SGHRS and CDR2 YFSETQ. Trimming took off 4 bases at V and 4 bases at J, with 13 bases between the two ends. This CDR3 is built from 14 residues. The CDR3 DNA sequence: TGCGCCAGCAGCGTCGACAGAGGCGCAGATACGCAGTATTTT. Translated, it gives CASSVDRGADTQYF.